These 29 T cell receptor beta chains came from one sample sequenced in a study of cytomegalovirus exposure and HLA in healthy donors. 60 Vbeta and 13 Jbeta primers were used in PCR. The data were produced by immunoSEQ multiplex PCR, yet TCRdb's version contains in-frame clones alone and is incomplete. Of about 190,000 clones in the sample, 78% were seen once. Specimen: PBMCs. The source is a woman aged 25 to 39 in good health and CMV-seropositive.

This clone was seen a handful of times. The chain links TRBV2 to TRBJ2-3, with 9 nucleotides matching TRBD2. CDR3 size: 15 residues. Germline V gene sequence: CDR1 SNHLY, CDR2 FYNNEI. V lost 11 bases and J lost 2; bases outside the gene matches: 11. This chain's CDR3 is CAPQGREGDTDTQYF. In DNA form, the CDR3 reads TGTGCCCCCCAAGGGCGGGAGGGGGACACAGATACGCAGTATTTT.

The chain employs TRBV5-1 and TRBJ2-3; D might be TRBD1 (5 bases). Germline V gene sequence: CDR1 SGHRS, CDR2 YFSETQ. The CDR3 has 17 amino acids. The V and J ends lost 6 bases and 0 bases respectively, with 20 bases between them. This CDR3 is CASTPQIGAESTDTQYF. CDR3 sequence (DNA): TGCGCCAGCACCCCCCAAATTGGGGCAGAGAGCACAGATACGCAGTATTTT.

This clone was seen a handful of times. This chain connects TRBV27 to TRBJ2-7; TRBD1 matches 9 bases. Unmatched junction bases numbered 7, after V lost 1 base and J lost 3 bases. The CDR3 consists of 16 residues. The germline gives CDR1 MNHEY, CDR2 SMNVEV (reference sequence). This CDR3 is CASSLLPGQGIYEQYF. DNA of the CDR3: TGTGCCAGCAGTTTATTGCCGGGACAGGGAATCTACGAGCAGTACTTC.

The sample holds one count of this clone. The chain employs TRBV9 and TRBJ2-1; 10 positions match TRBD2. Germline V gene sequence: CDR1 SGDLS, CDR2 YYNGEE. The trim removed 4 bases at V and 9 bases at J, leaving 10 bases unmatched. The CDR3 is 15 amino acids. The CDR3 DNA reads as TGTGCCAGCAGCTCAAGACTAGCGGGTTTGGTTGAGCAGTTCTTC. It is translated as CASSSRLAGLVEQFF.

The rearrangement joins TRBV9 to TRBJ1-4, with TRBD1 matching 7 bases. The CDR3 runs 18 residues. Trimming cost V 3 bases and J 0 bases; bases outside gene matches: 11. Germline CDR1 reads SGDLS; CDR2 reads YYNGEE. CDR3: CASSDSDRQGATNEKLFF. The CDR3 DNA follows: TGTGCCAGCAGCGATAGCGATCGGCAGGGGGCAACTAATGAAAAACTGTTTTTT.

This chain links TRBV5-4 with TRBJ2-5; 9 bases match TRBD1. Per the germline V gene, CDR1 is SGHNT and CDR2 is YYREEE (reference sequence). V trimming: 0 bases; J trimming: 1 base; junction bases outside the gene matches: 4. The CDR3 sequence is 16 residues long. CDR3 bases: TGTGCCAGCAGCTTGGCCCCGGGACAGGGCCAAGAGACCCAGTACTTC. Translation gives CASSLAPGQGQETQYF.

This clone occurred once. The chain uses TRBV18 and TRBJ2-5; D is undetermined. Deletions cut 3 bases from V and 5 bases from J, with 10 bases between. Germline loops: CDR1 KGHSH, CDR2 LQKENI. The CDR3 runs to 13 residues. In nucleotides, the CDR3 is TGTGCCAGCTCACCCAGCTCGAGGGAGACCCAGTACTTC. Translated: CASSPSSRETQYF.

This clone showed up just once. The J gene is TRBJ1-2, the V gene TRBV5-1; D unresolved. This CDR3 comprises 13 residues. Trimming pared 0 bases from V and 5 bases from J, leaving 8 bases between. Germline V gene sequence: CDR1 SGHRS, CDR2 YFSETQ. CDR3 DNA sequence: TGCGCCAGCAGCTTGGAGCCAGCGTATGGCTACACCTTC. Translation gives CASSLEPAYGYTF.

The J gene is TRBJ1-3, the V gene TRBV4-1; possible D gene TRBD1, 5 bases. V lost 1 base to trimming and J lost 0 bases, with 13 bases between them. Germline V gene lookup returns CDR1 MGHRA and CDR2 YSYEKL. The CDR3 sequence is 17 residues long. The chain's CDR3 is CASSQAGGGSSGNTIYF. For the CDR3, the DNA is TGCGCCAGCAGCCAAGCCGGCGGGGGGAGCTCTGGAAACACCATATATTTT.

The genes are TRBV5-4 and TRBJ1-5; D is possibly TRBD1 (5 bases). Germline V lookup: CDR1 SGHNT, CDR2 YYREEE (reference sequence). Trimming removed 0 bases at V and 6 bases at J, with 10 bases between. There are 14 residues in the CDR3. The CDR3 sequence: CASSLDLGGQPQHF. The CDR3 coding sequence is TGTGCCAGCAGCTTGGACTTGGGGGGTCAGCCCCAGCATTTT.

The rearrangement joins TRBV13 to TRBJ1-1; no reliable D call. The V and J ends lost 1 base and 5 bases respectively, with 11 bases between them. Germline V lookup: CDR1 PRHDT, CDR2 FYEKMQ (reference sequence). There are 14 residues in the CDR3. CDR3 region: CASSLDQRSTEAFF. In DNA form, the CDR3 reads TGTGCCAGCAGCTTAGATCAGCGTTCTACTGAAGCTTTCTTT.

The count of this clone is one. The V call is TRBV5-4, the J call TRBJ1-1; possible D gene TRBD1, 6 bases. The germline V gene has CDR1 SGHNT and CDR2 YYREEE (reference sequence). V was clipped by 1 base and J by 4 bases, with 14 bases between them. This CDR3 is built from 15 residues. Written as DNA, the CDR3 is TGTGCCAGCAGCTTGCGTCCAGGGGAGGGCACTGAAGCTTTCTTT. This translates into CASSLRPGEGTEAFF.

This chain links TRBV27 with TRBJ2-7; 7 positions match TRBD1. The V gene end was trimmed by 4 bases and the J gene end by 2 bases; junction bases not matched to a gene: 8. This CDR3 is built from 15 residues. The germline gives CDR1 MNHEY, CDR2 SMNVEV (reference sequence). The CDR3 loop reads CASSSNRGSTYEQYF. The CDR3 DNA sequence: TGTGCCAGCAGTTCAAACAGGGGTTCGACCTACGAGCAGTACTTC.

The sample holds a few counts of this clone. The CDR3 is CASSWENMNTEAFF. Here the CDR3 DNA reads TGTGCCAGCAGCTGGGAGAACATGAACACTGAAGCTTTCTTT. The genes are TRBV5-4 and TRBJ1-1; D not certain. Germline CDR1 SGHNT, CDR2 YYREEE (reference sequence). Trimming pared 3 bases from V and 0 bases from J, leaving 9 bases between. The CDR3 runs to 14 residues. The entire variable domain, with the rest obtained from reference TRBV5-4 and TRBJ1-1, is as follows: ETGVTQSPTHLIKTRGQQVTLRCSSQSGHNTVSWYQQALGQGPQFIFQYYREEENGRGNFPPRFSGLQFPNYSSELNVNALELDDSALYLCASSWENMNTEAFFGQGTRLTVV.

The J gene is TRBJ1-1, the V gene TRBV4-3, with 9 positions matching TRBD1. The CDR3 has 16 residues. Germline CDR1 LGHNA, CDR2 YSLEER. The V segment lost 4 bases and the J segment 0 bases; nucleotides outside the gene matches: 6. The CDR3 DNA is TGCGCCAGCAGCCCCAACAGGGGGCAGATGAACACTGAAGCTTTCTTT. Translated, it gives CASSPNRGQMNTEAFF.

The chain recombines TRBV28 with TRBJ2-5, with a weak D call TRBD2 (6 bases). CDR1 is MDHEN, CDR2 SYDVKM, per germline. The CDR3 is 13 amino acids. V was trimmed by 9 bases and J by 2 bases, leaving 13 bases between them. This chain's CDR3 is CASFYSGQETQYF. The CDR3 nucleotides read TGTGCCAGTTTCTATAGCGGACAAGAGACCCAGTACTTC.

V is TRBV14 and J is TRBJ2-3, with D unclear. CDR3 length equals 14 residues. The V gene lost 0 bases and the J gene lost 4 bases, with 8 bases spanning the gap. Germline V gene sequence: CDR1 SGHDN, CDR2 FVKESK. The CDR3, as DNA: TGTGCCAGCAGCCAAGATGTCTCTCCAGATACGCAGTATTTT. Amino acids: CASSQDVSPDTQYF.

The chain employs TRBV15 and TRBJ1-4, with a possible D match to TRBD1 (6 bases). CDR1 LNHNV and CDR2 YYDKDF come from the germline V gene (reference sequence). Trimming pared 3 bases from V and 8 bases from J, leaving 19 bases between. The CDR3 length is 16 residues. The CDR3 DNA follows: TGTGCCACCAGCAGGCAGGGGACATTCATGGGGGAAAAACTGTTTTTT. Protein: CATSRQGTFMGEKLFF.

The chain uses TRBV5-6 and TRBJ1-5; D is possibly TRBD1 (6 bases). CDR1 is SGHDT and CDR2 is YYEEEE in the germline V gene. V lost 4 bases to trimming and J lost 5 bases, with 19 bases between them. This CDR3 is 16 amino acids long. Here the CDR3 reads CASSKGEGQGYQPQHF. The CDR3 coding sequence is TGTGCCAGCAGCAAGGGAGAGGGGCAGGGGTATCAGCCCCAGCATTTT. The variable domain in full, with the rest retrieved from reference TRBV5-6 and TRBJ1-5, is DAGVTQSPTHLIKTRGQQVTLRCSPKSGHDTVSWYQQALGQGPQFIFQYYEEEERQRGNFPDRFSGHQFPNYSSELNVNALLLGDSALYLCASSKGEGQGYQPQHFGDGTRLSIL.

The chain carries TRBV4-1 and TRBJ2-7; TRBD2 matches 9 bases. V shed 1 base and J 0 bases; nucleotides not matched to a gene: 10. Germline assignment: CDR1 MGHRA and CDR2 YSYEKL. CDR3 length: 18 residues. CDR3: CASSQVGSGGPSSYEQYF. CDR3 in DNA: TGCGCCAGCAGCCAAGTCGGTAGCGGGGGACCGAGCTCCTACGAGCAGTACTTC.

The rearrangement joins TRBV28 to TRBJ2-5; 8 positions match TRBD1. Germline trimming cut 6 bases from V and 5 bases from J; bases unmatched to any gene: 8. The CDR3 is 14 residues long. The germline gives CDR1 MDHEN, CDR2 SYDVKM. This CDR3 reads CASRRTGLWETQYF. The CDR3 DNA is TGTGCCAGCAGGCGGACAGGGTTGTGGGAGACCCAGTACTTC.

In nucleotides, the CDR3 is TGTGCCAGCAGTACACTAGCGGCCAGCACAGATACGCAGTATTTT. Translated, it gives CASSTLAASTDTQYF. V gene TRBV6-1 combines with J gene TRBJ2-3, with 8 bases identical to TRBD2. Germline CDR1 and CDR2: MNHNS and SASEGT. With V trimmed by 5 bases and J by 0 bases, 4 bases remained unmatched. There are 15 residues in the CDR3.

The chain couples TRBV5-1 to TRBJ2-2, with D uncertain. CDR1 is SGHRS and CDR2 is YFSETQ in the germline V gene. Trimming shortened V by 6 bases and J by 0 bases, and 9 bases separated the two germline ends. The CDR3 extends over 14 amino acids. CDR3 DNA sequence: TGCGCCAGCAAGGAGAGGACGAACACCGGGGAGCTGTTTTTT. The encoded protein is CASKERTNTGELFF.

The V call is TRBV2, the J call TRBJ2-5, with a weak D call TRBD2 (6 bases). The germline CDR1 and CDR2 sequences are SNHLY and FYNNEI. V was trimmed by 8 bases and J by 3 bases, leaving 10 bases between them. CDR3 length: 12 amino acids. CDR3 sequence reads: CASLGGKETQYF. The CDR3 nucleotides are TGTGCCAGCCTCGGGGGAAAAGAGACCCAGTACTTC. The whole variable domain, remainder taken from reference TRBV2 and TRBJ2-5, is EPEVTQTPSHQVTQMGQEVILRCVPISNHLYFYWYRQILGQKVEFLVSFYNNEISEKSEIFDDQFSVERPDGSNFTLKIRSTKLEDSAMYFCASLGGKETQYFGPGTRLLVL.

V is TRBV5-1 and J is TRBJ2-3; TRBD1 agrees at 8 bases. The CDR3 loop spans 16 amino acids. From germline, CDR1 is SGHRS and CDR2 YFSETQ. Trimming took 1 base from V and 0 from J; bases not matched to a gene: 4. The CDR3 loop is CASSLLTGASTDTQYF. The CDR3 DNA reads TGCGCCAGCAGCTTGTTGACAGGGGCTAGCACAGATACGCAGTATTTT.

This chain uses TRBV7-6 with TRBJ2-5, with 8 bases matching TRBD2. This CDR3 spans 18 amino acids. CDR1 and CDR2 from the germline V gene are SGHVS and FNYEAQ. Trimming cost V 5 bases and J 3 bases; bases outside gene matches: 17. CDR3 loop: CASSPYRLAGGLEETQYF. In DNA form, the CDR3 reads TGTGCCAGCAGCCCCTACCGACTGGCGGGAGGCCTCGAAGAGACCCAGTACTTC. Using reference TRBV7-6 and TRBJ2-5 for the parts outside the CDR3, the full variable domain is GAGVSQSPRYKVTKRGQDVALRCDPISGHVSLYWYRQALGQGPEFLTYFNYEAQQDKSGLPNDRFSAERPEGSISTLTIQRTEQRDSAMYRCASSPYRLAGGLEETQYFGPGTRLLVL.

CDR3 loop: CASSRWVGADEETQYF. CDR3 bases: TGTGCCAGCTCACGTTGGGTAGGGGCGGACGAAGAGACCCAGTACTTC. The chain uses TRBV18 and TRBJ2-5; weak D call: TRBD1 (5 bases). Germline V gene sequence: CDR1 KGHSH, CDR2 LQKENI. The CDR3 has 16 amino acids. Trimming pared 4 bases from V and 3 bases from J, leaving 18 bases between.

This clone has more than one count but fewer than ten. This chain joins TRBV7-9 and TRBJ2-4; a possible D gene is TRBD1 (6 bases). The CDR3 spans 15 residues. With 5 bases removed from V and 5 bases from J, the gap between germline ends came to 16 bases. Germline V gene data show CDR1 as SEHNR and CDR2 as FQNEAQ (reference sequence). The CDR3 DNA is TGTGCCAGCAGCCCCCTAACAGGGTACGAAAACATTCAGTACTTC. Its protein product is CASSPLTGYENIQYF.

V gene TRBV6-6 combines with J gene TRBJ2-7; perhaps TRBD1 as D (6 bases). The germline gives CDR1 MNHNY, CDR2 SVGAGI (reference sequence). This CDR3 comprises 13 residues. V was trimmed by 4 bases and J by 7 bases, leaving 14 bases between them. This CDR3 is CASSSAGASEQYF. In DNA, the CDR3 is TGTGCCAGCAGTTCGGCAGGGGCTAGTGAGCAGTACTTC.